This T cell receptor (beta chain) was observed in a study of identical twins. Notes on the study in general: For cord blood, abundant beta clonotypes had fewer insertions, unlike memory repertoires, which showed none.

In the case of this clonotype: The antigen remains undetermined.

The ends were cut back, 8 bases at V and 2 bases at J, with 12 bases in the middle. This CDR3 is 13 amino acids long. The germline gives CDR1 SNHLY, CDR2 FYNNEI. TCRdb re-called the 5' RACE reads with MiXCR, one entry per CDR3 protein. The sample has just over 500,000 distinct CDR3 sequences; 20% to 25% are singletons. The data were also submitted as part of a second study, on T cells expressing NK-cell markers. That report notes: Most of the eight sequenced donors tested HCMV-seropositive; one tested seronegative. Leadership of the CD3+CD56-NKG2C+ fraction also belonged to these clonotypes in a handful of donors. Unclear, still, was the HCMV specificity of the expanded NKG2C+ T cell clones.

The V gene is TRBV2, the J gene TRBJ2-5, with D hard to call. This receptor was taken from a woman aged 18-30 years in good health. The specimen was CD4+ T cells sorted from blood. CDR3 bases: TGTGCCAGCCGGCGGTGGTCTCAAGAGACCCAGTACTTC. This codes for CASRRWSQETQYF.